This T cell receptor beta chain was identified during a study of regulatory T cells in long-lasting Graves disease (dated by TCRdb to 2020 to 2022). Regarding the research as a whole: In the newly diagnosed Graves' disease group, patients had been taking antithyroid drugs for less than 3 months. Patients with persistent Graves' disease were compared with patients with newly diagnosed Graves' disease using TCR sequencing and RNA sequencing of peripheral blood. The study was registered as a clinical trial and conducted in China. TCR sequencing covered around 13 persistent and around 20 newly diagnosed Graves' disease patients, 33 samples in total. Results the study describes overall, beyond this receptor: Persistent disease showed preferential use of TRBV28, TRBJ1-2 and TRBJ2-5, whereas newly diagnosed disease favored TRBV20-1 and TRBJ2-1. Persistent Graves' disease patients showed lower TCR Shannon entropy and fewer highly expanded clones than newly diagnosed patients, suggesting clonal expansion. The authors acknowledged the small sample size as a limitation that may reduce accuracy. Only the TCR beta chain was sequenced and analyzed. The study examined only peripheral blood because the primary lesion, thyroid tissue, could not be accessed. Persistent patients shared more public clonotypes among themselves (more than 2,500) than newly diagnosed patients did (about 900).

Reading the germline V gene (reference sequence) gives CDR1 GTSNPN and CDR2 SVGIG. Taken from cysteine to phenylalanine, the CDR3 has 13 residues. CDR3 DNA only is kept here, 39 bases in frame from base 1. Between the V and J ends, shortened by 1 base and 6 bases respectively, the junction contains 9 bases. The receptor library was made with multiplex PCR. The sequencing machine was an Illumina HiSeq 4000. iRepertoire HTBI primers and Arm-PCR amplification of CDR3 regions were used to construct TCR beta libraries. Before sequencing, the PCR products went through gel purification. Concerning the study's data processing: Gene usage analysis of CDR3 amino acid clonotypes used the approximately 62 TRBV and more than 13 TRBJ segments found across samples. Filtered high-quality paired reads were merged into contigs using COPE and FqMerger. BLAST was used to align contigs to IMGT TRBV, TRBD and TRBJ reference genes, and CDR3 was defined according to IMGT. Highly expanded clones were defined as clonotypes with a frequency above 0.1%. Shannon entropy was used to measure repertoire diversity, and the Gini coefficient was used to measure V-J evenness. A clonotype found in more than one individual was treated as public. The raw public data were reprocessed by TCRdb itself: fastp quality trimming at Q25, MiXCR clonotype calling, in-frame beta chains only. Identical CDR3 proteins give one entry, which carries the most common genes and DNA. The V and J calls come from TCRdb's annotation, not from the publication. Counted in this sample were fewer than 550,000 distinct CDR3 sequences; about 15% of them appeared once. 25% of the sample comes from the top ten.

The time point tag for this specimen amounts to: newly diagnosed GD, antithyroid drugs for less than 3 months. For both TCR sequencing and RNA sequencing, RNA was extracted from PBMCs using TRIzol. Graves' disease was diagnosed according to American Thyroid Association guidelines. The patients came from an endocrinology department in Xi'an, China. From each patient, about 9 milliliters of peripheral blood was collected into an EDTA anticoagulant tube. Ficoll Paque Plus density gradient separation was used to isolate PBMCs, and no further T cell sorting was done. An Agilent 2100 Bioanalyzer and agarose gel were used to check RNA quality, and a NanoDrop 2000 was used to measure RNA concentration. This clonotype was counted between two and nine times. Its antigen has not been determined. Per-base quality was not reported, and no clone a single base away is much larger than it. The same data also went into a second study, on T cells in Graves' hyperthyroidism and ophthalmopathy. Per the second study: Graves' hyperthyroidism was defined as stable when no progression to ophthalmopathy occurred over 18 months of follow-up. Hyperthyroidism patients were newly diagnosed, had a disease duration of under 2 months, and were aged 18 to 65 years. Patients with uncontrolled infections, other autoimmune diseases, pregnancy or lactation were excluded. Diagnoses were based on clinical symptoms, serum thyroxine and TRAb, thyroid ultrasound and orbital computed tomography. The TCR CDR3 was subjected to a first round of RT-PCR using the HTBI primer set and the Qiagen OneStep RT-PCR kit. Most expanded thyroid clonotypes (frequency above 0.001) were also detected in blood, a finding suggesting that blood repertoires may reflect thyroid immune responses. A 13 V-J signature model separated ophthalmopathy from stable hyperthyroidism, with nearly 90% sensitivity and 81.08% specificity in cross-validation and 80%/75% in testing. During validation, the model predicted progression to ophthalmopathy a median of approximately 7 months ahead of onset, with approximately 70% sensitivity and roughly 72% specificity. A discovery cohort of about a hundred patients, 43 with Graves' ophthalmopathy and about 60 with stable Graves' hyperthyroidism, was used to find distinguishing TCR V-J signatures. An independent validation cohort of under 20 hyperthyroidism patients and about 16 patients who later progressed to ophthalmopathy tested prospective prediction of ophthalmopathy. The approximately 90 discovery patients were randomly split 7:3 into training and test sets. Thyroid tissue and blood T-cell repertoires from more than 5 Graves' hyperthyroidism patients were also compared in the study. After sampling, hyperthyroidism patients received methimazole starting at 30 mg daily, and ophthalmopathy patients received high-dose intravenous methylprednisolone. Libraries were constructed in a second round of multiplex PCR, after which size selection and purification were carried out. Libraries were sequenced paired-end with 100 bp reads on an Illumina HiSeq2000. SOAPnuke was used to process the raw data, with reads discarded if the reads contained adapters or uncalled bases, had a mean Phred below 15, or lacked an exact constant-primer or identifier match. High-quality paired reads were merged using COPE v1.2.5, and each unique nucleotide sequence was defined as a clonotype. MiTCR v1.1 was used to align clonotypes to the IMGT TRBV, TRBD and TRBJ reference segments. The analysis included only V-J combinations with a frequency above 0.0001, which together covered approximately 99% of the repertoires. The TCS score was defined as F50 (clonal expansion) divided by E x V (chaos), with BLOSUM62-based TCRdist calculated between CDR3 peptides within each V-J. Welch's t-statistics and random forest reduced approximately 520 V-J features to under 15, which were used in a naive Bayes classifier (R e1071). No statistical method was used to fix the sample size in advance, and group allocation was not hidden from the investigators. The paper describes TCR Vbeta CDR3 sequencing of around 140 peripheral blood samples, made up of around 41 ophthalmopathy patients, roughly 80 hyperthyroidism patients and some 17 progressor patients.

The sequence was collected from a woman between 40 and 65 years old with Graves disease. Donor details come from another sample of the same person, matched by shared clones. The material sequenced was peripheral blood mononuclear cells (PBMCs), taken at new diagnosis, from a patient treated with antithyroid drugs. The chain is assembled from TRBV30 and TRBJ1-4, with the D gene not confidently named. The CDR3 protein is CAWSGLGDEKLFF. The DNA sequence follows: TGTGCCTGGAGTGGACTAGGAGATGAAAAACTGTTTTTT.